Below, 21 T cell receptor beta chains from the same sample are listed, as sequenced in a study of blood T cells in healthy people across ages. Combining a sample-barcoded 5' primer with a J-beta primer mix, a second PCR ran for roughly 7 to 12 cycles. Each CDR3 protein gets one entry after TCRdb re-called the 5' RACE reads with MiXCR. The table includes roughly 680,000 distinct CDR3 sequences, roughly half detected once. Sample: blood. The receptors stem from an elderly woman in good health.

This clonotype was observed a handful of times. This may arise from a read error, as a much more abundant clone is one base away. V is TRBV4-1 and J is TRBJ1-2; D is perhaps TRBD1 (5 bases). Trimming took off 1 base at V and 0 bases at J, with 9 bases between the two ends. The CDR3 consists of 15 residues. Germline V gene sequence: CDR1 MGHRA, CDR2 YSYEKL. The CDR3 sequence is CASSQALGPNYGYTF. In DNA, the CDR3 is TGCGCCAGCAGCCAAGCCCTGGGGCCTAACTATGGCTACACCTTC.

In regard to this clonotype: The junction shows a germline mismatch at one end, possibly a read error. The rearrangement joins TRBV12-3 or TRBV12-4 to TRBJ1-2; D is undetermined. The CDR3 length is 15 residues. CDR3: CASSRGQAVSYDYTF. The CDR3 nucleotides are TGTGCCAGCAGTCGTGGGCAGGCGGTTAGCTATGACTACACCTTC.

V and J are TRBV7-2 and TRBJ2-2, with D perhaps matching TRBD2 (5 bases). The CDR3 is 14 amino acids. Germline V CDR1 and CDR2: SGHTA, FQGNSA. With 2 bases removed from V and 5 bases from J, the gap between germline ends came to 9 bases. The CDR3 here is CASSLTSRTGELFF. The CDR3 DNA sequence: TGTGCCAGCAGCTTAACTAGTAGAACCGGGGAGCTGTTTTTT.

In regard to this clonotype: The germline gene is not matched at one end of the junction; a read error may be the cause. This chain links TRBV19 with TRBJ1-6; D gene uncertain. Germline-derived CDR1 and CDR2 are LNHDA and SQIVND (reference sequence). This CDR3 is built from 13 residues. DNA for the CDR3: TGTGCCAGTCGGATAGGATCCAATTCACCCCTTCACTTT. Protein: CASRIGSNSPLHF. Supplemented by reference TRBV19 and TRBJ1-6, the full variable domain reads DGGITQSPKYLFRKEGQNVTLSCEQNLNHDAMYWYRQDPGQGLRLIYYSQIVNDFQKGDIAEGYSVSREKKESFPLTVTSAQKNPTAFYLCASRIGSNSPLHFGNGTRLTVT.

Turning to this clonotype: Compared with germline, one end of the junction differs, possibly owing to a read error. The J gene is TRBJ2-1, the V gene TRBV7-9; either TRBD1 or TRBD2 may fit D (5 bases each). This CDR3 has 13 amino acids. Germline V gives CDR1 SEHNR, CDR2 FQNEAQ (reference sequence). This CDR3 is CASRGVPYNERFF. In DNA, the CDR3 is TGTGCCAGCAGGGGGGTCCCCTACAATGAGCGGTTCTTC.

This clonotype showed up many times. This chain links TRBV7-2 with TRBJ2-1; D remains ambiguous. The CDR3 extends over 15 amino acids. The germline V gene encodes CDR1 SGHTA and CDR2 FQGNSA. V lost 2 bases and J lost 8, with 16 bases in between. The CDR3 nucleotides read TGTGCCAGCAGCTTACTTGGCGCCCACCCGGATGAGCAGTTCTTC. It is translated as CASSLLGAHPDEQFF.

J is TRBJ2-3 and V is TRBV9; D ambiguous. Germline CDR1 is SGDLS and CDR2 is YYNGEE. V lost 2 bases and J lost 2, with 9 bases in between. This CDR3 comprises 14 residues. The CDR3 reads CASSVPGFTDTQYF. CDR3 DNA: TGTGCCAGCAGCGTCCCCGGTTTCACAGATACGCAGTATTTT.

This clonotype was counted at least ten times. This chain uses TRBV29-1 with TRBJ2-4; D possibly matches TRBD1 or TRBD2 (6 bases each). Germline values: CDR1 SQVTM, CDR2 ANQGSEA. Trimming stripped 7 bases from V and 7 bases from J, with 14 bases between. The CDR3 covers 12 residues. The CDR3 protein is CSGGATHNIQYF. CDR3 DNA: TGCAGCGGGGGGGCAACACACAACATTCAGTACTTC.

This clonotype occurred once. Possible read error: a much larger clone is one base away. V gene TRBV28 combines with J gene TRBJ1-5, with D unresolved. The CDR3 is 13 amino acids. Germline V gene lookup returns CDR1 MDHEN and CDR2 SYDVKM. V was trimmed by 7 bases and J by 6 bases, leaving 13 bases between them. Here the CDR3 DNA reads TGTGCCAGCAAGAAACAGACCCGTCAGCCCCAGCATTTT. Amino acid sequence: CASKKQTRQPQHF.

The J gene is TRBJ2-3, the V gene TRBV7-8; no clear D gene. CDR3 length: 16 amino acids. Germline loops: CDR1 SGHVS, CDR2 FQNEAQ. V dropped 1 base and J dropped 2 bases, with 13 bases sitting between them. The CDR3 coding sequence is TGTGCCAGCAGCTTAGATCTAACGCACATCACAGATACGCAGTATTTT. This gives the protein CASSLDLTHITDTQYF. Together with reference TRBV7-8 and TRBJ2-3, the CDR3 gives the full variable domain: GAGVSQSPRYKVAKRGQDVALRCDPISGHVSLFWYQQALGQGPEFLTYFQNEAQLDKSGLPSDRFFAERPEGSVSTLKIQRTQQEDSAVYLCASSLDLTHITDTQYFGPGTRLTVL.

This clonotype came up a few times. CDR3 sequence (DNA): TGCGCCAGCAGCTTGGTGGCGGGGGTTCTCCCGAGCACAGATACGCAGTATTTT. The encoded protein is CASSLVAGVLPSTDTQYF. V gene TRBV5-1 combines with J gene TRBJ2-3; 7 bases line up with TRBD2. The CDR3 is 18 residues long. The trim removed 0 bases at V and 0 bases at J, leaving 10 bases unmatched. Germline lookup yields CDR1 SGHRS and CDR2 YFSETQ.

Here the CDR3 reads CASSLTTGGMLHGYTF. The DNA of the CDR3 is TGTGCCAGCAGCTTGACTACAGGGGGCATGTTACATGGCTACACCTTC. J is TRBJ1-2 and V is TRBV5-5; 9 bases map to TRBD1. This CDR3 has 16 amino acids. V was clipped by 1 base and J by 6 bases; unmatched bases: 10. Germline CDR1 and CDR2: SGHKS and YYEKEE (reference sequence).

The chain combines TRBV29-1 with TRBJ2-5; D could derive from TRBD1 or TRBD2 (6 bases each). The DNA matches TRBJ2-7 better at its end, which makes the J call doubtful. From germline, CDR1 is SQVTM and CDR2 ANQGSEA. The CDR3 spans 14 residues. CDR3 DNA sequence: TGCAGCGCCGCGCCCCGGGGGCTCGTTAACGAGCAGTACTTC. The encoded protein is CSAAPRGLVNEQYF.

This clonotype was counted many times. The V call is TRBV12-3 or TRBV12-4, the J call TRBJ2-1; D perhaps matches TRBD1 (6 bases). The CDR3 consists of 14 residues. Trimming cost V 5 bases and J 7 bases, with 15 bases left between them. Written as DNA, the CDR3 is TGTGCCAGCAGTCCAGGACAGAGTTTGAATGAGCAGTTCTTC. It translates to CASSPGQSLNEQFF.

Only one count was recorded for this clonotype. This may be a read error, as it is one base from a much larger clone. The gene calls are TRBV5-1 and TRBJ2-1; 11 bases are shared with TRBD2. The CDR3 runs 18 residues. V dropped 0 bases and J dropped 4; count of bases not matched to a gene: 9. Germline values: CDR1 SGHRS, CDR2 YFSETQ. The CDR3 nucleotides read TGCGCCAGCAGCTTGGAAAGACTAGCGGGGCCGGCATACAATGAGCAGTTCTTC. Amino acid sequence: CASSLERLAGPAYNEQFF.

The chain employs TRBV29-1 and TRBJ1-2, with a tentative D call TRBD1 (6 bases). From germline, CDR1 is SQVTM and CDR2 ANQGSEA. V dropped 4 bases and J dropped 5 bases, with 11 bases sitting between them. The CDR3 is 12 residues long. DNA of the CDR3: TGCAGCGTTGGGAAGGGGGGGTATGGCTACACCTTC. Protein: CSVGKGGYGYTF.

The gene calls are TRBV27 and TRBJ2-7, with D possibly matching TRBD2 (6 bases). Trimming shortened V by 8 bases and J by 2 bases, and 22 bases separated the two germline ends. The CDR3 consists of 16 residues. The germline gives CDR1 MNHEY, CDR2 SMNVEV (reference sequence). CDR3 sequence: CASRSGISGDPYEQYF. The CDR3 nucleotides are TGTGCCAGCCGGAGTGGGATATCGGGGGATCCCTACGAGCAGTACTTC.

In regard to this clonotype: This may be a read error: a much more frequent sequence differs by one nucleotide. The chain joins TRBV28 to TRBJ2-1, with TRBD1 matching 10 bases. Germline loops: CDR1 MDHEN, CDR2 SYDVKM. The ends lost 3 bases at V and 5 bases at J; junction bases unmatched: 7. This CDR3 contains 16 residues. The CDR3 here is CASSFLLGTGDNEQFF. The CDR3 DNA is TGTGCCAGCAGTTTCCTGCTTGGGACAGGGGACAATGAGCAGTTCTTC.

This clonotype was observed at least ten times. The chain has TRBV5-5 and TRBJ2-3; 12 bases are a match to TRBD2. Per the germline V gene, CDR1 is SGHKS and CDR2 is YYEKEE (reference sequence). This CDR3 is 16 amino acids long. V shed 4 bases, J shed 5 bases, and the junction held 8 bases outside the gene matches. The CDR3 DNA is TGTGCCAGCAGCCTTAGACTAGCGGGGGTTATAGATACGCAGTATTTT. This gives the protein CASSLRLAGVIDTQYF.

The V gene is TRBV28, the J gene TRBJ2-1, with D perhaps TRBD1 or TRBD2 (7 bases each). Germline CDR1 MDHEN, CDR2 SYDVKM. The germline V and J ends were trimmed by 5 bases and 4 bases, with 21 bases remaining between them. The length of the CDR3 is 17 residues. The CDR3 DNA reads as TGTGCCAGCAGTGGGAGACAGGGAGGGGGGGGGTACAATGAGCAGTTCTTC. Translated, it gives CASSGRQGGGGYNEQFF.

This clonotype appeared a few times. The rearrangement joins TRBV6-1 to TRBJ2-6; 7 bases are a match to TRBD1. Germline V lookup: CDR1 MNHNS, CDR2 SASEGT. The CDR3 covers 15 residues. Trimming at V came to 2 bases and at J to 6 bases, leaving 4 bases not matched to a gene. CDR3 DNA sequence: TGTGCCAGCAGTGAATCGGGGACAGCGGCCAACGTCCTGACTTTC. Translating gives CASSESGTAANVLTF.